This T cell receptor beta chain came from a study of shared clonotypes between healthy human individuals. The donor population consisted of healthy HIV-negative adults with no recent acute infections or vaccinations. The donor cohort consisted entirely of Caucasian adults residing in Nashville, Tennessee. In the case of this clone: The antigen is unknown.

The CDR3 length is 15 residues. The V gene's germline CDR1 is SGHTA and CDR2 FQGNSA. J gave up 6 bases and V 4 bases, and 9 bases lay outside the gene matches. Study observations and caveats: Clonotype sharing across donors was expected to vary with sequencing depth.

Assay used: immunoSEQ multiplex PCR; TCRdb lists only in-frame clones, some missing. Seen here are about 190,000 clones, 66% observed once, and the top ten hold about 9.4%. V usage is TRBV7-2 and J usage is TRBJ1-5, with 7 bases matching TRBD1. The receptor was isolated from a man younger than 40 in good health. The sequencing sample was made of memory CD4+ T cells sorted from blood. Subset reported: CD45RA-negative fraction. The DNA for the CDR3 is TGTGCCAGCAGCTCCAAAAAGGGGGCTCTTCAGCCCCAGCATTTT. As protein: CASSSKKGALQPQHF.